A single sample gave rise to the 13 T cell receptor beta chains below, sequenced in a study of blood T cell repertoires in COVID-19. The data were produced by immunoSEQ multiplex PCR, yet TCRdb's version contains in-frame clones alone and is incomplete. The sample contains under 300,000 clones, approximately 85% of which appear only once. Source material: PBMCs or T cells enriched from blood (not recorded which). The receptors shown here come from a woman aged 45-59 years who had recovered from COVID-19.

This chain uses TRBV28 with TRBJ2-7, with D perhaps TRBD2 (5 bases). The CDR3 is 14 amino acids. The germline V and J ends were trimmed by 5 bases and 7 bases, with 18 bases remaining between them. CDR1 is MDHEN and CDR2 is SYDVKM in the germline V gene. The CDR3 DNA is TGTGCCAGCAGTCCGGCGGGCGGGTTTACGGAGCAGTACTTC. This encodes CASSPAGGFTEQYF.

This clone was counted only a few times. The CDR3 here is CASGTENTEAFF. In nucleotides, the CDR3 is TGTGCCAGCGGAACAGAGAACACTGAAGCTTTCTTT. The chain has TRBV2 and TRBJ1-1; no firm D call. The CDR3 is made up of 12 amino acids. Between the trimmed V and J ends, which lost 8 bases and 1 base, there was a span of 8 bases. Germline V lookup: CDR1 SNHLY, CDR2 FYNNEI. Full variable domain (outside the CDR3, taken from reference TRBV2 and TRBJ1-1): EPEVTQTPSHQVTQMGQEVILRCVPISNHLYFYWYRQILGQKVEFLVSFYNNEISEKSEIFDDQFSVERPDGSNFTLKIRSTKLEDSAMYFCASGTENTEAFFGQGTRLTVV.

Regarding this clone: The sample contains more than one DNA sequence encoding this CDR3. The chain couples TRBV18 to TRBJ1-3, with TRBD1 identical over 7 bases. CDR3 length equals 15 residues. The junction had 1 base not matched to a gene; V was cut back by 2 bases and J by 0 bases. The germline V gene encodes CDR1 KGHSH and CDR2 LQKENI. The CDR3 DNA follows: TGTGCCAGCTCACCAGGACAGGTCTCTGGAAACACCATATATTTT. It translates to CASSPGQVSGNTIYF.

This CDR3 reads CASSITPSSYNEQFF. CDR3 in DNA: TGTGCCAGTAGTATCACACCCAGCTCCTACAATGAGCAGTTCTTC. This chain connects TRBV19 to TRBJ2-1; no clear D. The ends were cut back, 3 bases at V and 0 bases at J, with 9 bases in the middle. The CDR3 length is 15 residues. Germline values: CDR1 LNHDA, CDR2 SQIVND (reference sequence).

This clone came up once. The genes are TRBV2 and TRBJ2-7; 9 nucleotides agree with TRBD1. The CDR3 has 14 residues. Germline CDR1 is SNHLY and CDR2 is FYNNEI. With 3 bases clipped from V and 3 bases from J, the junction kept 3 bases outside the gene matches. The CDR3 DNA reads as TGTGCCAGCAGTGATACAGGGGGCGTCTACGAGCAGTACTTC. It codes for CASSDTGGVYEQYF.

This chain joins TRBV28 and TRBJ1-2; D is possibly TRBD1 (5 bases). CDR1 is MDHEN and CDR2 is SYDVKM in the germline V gene. The V end was cut by 2 bases, the J end by 8 bases, with 12 bases between. CDR3 length: 13 residues. The CDR3 sequence is CASSLLSRQGYTF. CDR3 bases: TGTGCCAGCAGTTTACTATCTCGACAGGGCTACACCTTC.

The V call is TRBV5-5, the J call TRBJ1-2; 12 bases map to TRBD1. V trimming: 4 bases; J trimming: 8 bases; junction bases outside the gene matches: 6. CDR1 and CDR2 (germline): SGHKS, YYEKEE (reference sequence). The CDR3 has 14 residues. The CDR3 DNA is TGTGCCAGCAGCCCGGGACAGGGGGCGCGGGGCTACACCTTC. Residues: CASSPGQGARGYTF. Combining the CDR3 with reference TRBV5-5 and TRBJ1-2 gives the whole variable domain DAGVTQSPTHLIKTRGQQVTLRCSPISGHKSVSWYQQVLGQGPQFIFQYYEKEERGRGNFPDRFSARQFPNYSSELNVNALLLGDSALYLCASSPGQGARGYTFGSGTRLTVV.

V and J are TRBV18 and TRBJ1-1; D gene uncertain. CDR1 is KGHSH and CDR2 is LQKENI in the germline V gene. V lost 2 bases and J lost 8, with 9 bases in between. This CDR3 has 12 residues. The CDR3 loop is CASSPNGREAFF. CDR3 coding DNA: TGTGCCAGCTCACCAAATGGCCGCGAAGCTTTCTTT.

Details on this clone: Other DNA sequences of this sample code for an identical CDR3. The chain carries TRBV7-9 and TRBJ1-1, with a possible D match to TRBD1 (6 bases). CDR1 and CDR2 from the germline V gene are SEHNR and FQNEAQ (reference sequence). The CDR3 totals 14 residues. Trimming cost V 1 base and J 3 bases, with 9 bases left between them. The CDR3 is CASSLVAGDTEAFF. As DNA, the CDR3 is TGTGCCAGCAGCTTAGTGGCAGGGGACACTGAAGCTTTCTTT.

There are many counts of this clone. The V gene is TRBV5-1, the J gene TRBJ1-1, with D perhaps TRBD1 (5 bases). Deletions cut 0 bases from V and 4 bases from J, with 16 bases between. The CDR3 extends over 16 amino acids. Germline assignment: CDR1 SGHRS and CDR2 YFSETQ. Here the CDR3 reads CASSLGGRVSATEAFF. In nucleotides, the CDR3 is TGCGCCAGCAGCTTGGGGGGCCGGGTGTCGGCCACTGAAGCTTTCTTT.

The chain has TRBV6-1 and TRBJ1-2; 8 bases align to TRBD1. Unmatched junction bases numbered 7, after V lost 3 bases and J lost 4 bases. This CDR3 contains 15 residues. The germline gives CDR1 MNHNS, CDR2 SASEGT. The CDR3 nucleotides read TGTGCCAGCAGTGAGCAGGGGGCATTGGGCTATGGCTACACCTTC. As protein: CASSEQGALGYGYTF.

The rearrangement links TRBV19 to TRBJ1-2, with D possibly being TRBD1 (5 bases). The CDR3 runs 13 residues. Trimming shortened V by 3 bases and J by 4 bases, and 9 bases separated the two germline ends. Per germline, CDR1 LNHDA and CDR2 SQIVND (reference sequence). The CDR3 spells CASSMAGLYGYTF. CDR3 nucleotides: TGTGCCAGTAGTATGGCAGGGCTCTATGGCTACACCTTC.

V is TRBV5-6 and J is TRBJ1-5; 9 bases line up with TRBD1. Germline V CDR1 and CDR2: SGHDT, YYEEEE. V shed 0 bases, J shed 5 bases, and the junction held 6 bases outside the gene matches. The CDR3 covers 16 residues. The CDR3 nucleotides read TGTGCCAGCAGCTTGGCCTGGGACAGGGAAGATCAGCCCCAGCATTTT. Its protein product is CASSLAWDREDQPQHF. The complete variable domain, with remaining parts taken from reference TRBV5-6 and TRBJ1-5, reads DAGVTQSPTHLIKTRGQQVTLRCSPKSGHDTVSWYQQALGQGPQFIFQYYEEEERQRGNFPDRFSGHQFPNYSSELNVNALLLGDSALYLCASSLAWDREDQPQHFGDGTRLSIL.